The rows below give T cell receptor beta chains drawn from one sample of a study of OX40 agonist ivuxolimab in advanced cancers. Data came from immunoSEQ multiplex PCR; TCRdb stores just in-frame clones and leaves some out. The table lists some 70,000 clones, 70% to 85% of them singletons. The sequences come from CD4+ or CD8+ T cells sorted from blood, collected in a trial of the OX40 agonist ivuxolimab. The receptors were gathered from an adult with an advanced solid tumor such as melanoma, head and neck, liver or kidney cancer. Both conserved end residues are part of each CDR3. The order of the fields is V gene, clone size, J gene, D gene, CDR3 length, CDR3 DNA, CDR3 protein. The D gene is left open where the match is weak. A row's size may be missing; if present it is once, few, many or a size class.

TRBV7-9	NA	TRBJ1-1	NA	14	TGTGCCAGCAGCTTAGCGGGACAAAGCACTGAAGCTTTCTTT	CASSLAGQSTEAFF
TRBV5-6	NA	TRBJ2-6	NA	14	TGTGCCAGCAGTGATCTCTCTGGGGCCAACGTCCTGACTTTC	CASSDLSGANVLTF
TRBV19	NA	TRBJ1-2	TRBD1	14	TGTGCCAGTAGTATAGAGACAGGGATTTATGGCTACACCTTC	CASSIETGIYGYTF
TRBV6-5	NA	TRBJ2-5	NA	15	TGTGCCAGCAGGGGGATGGGGGTGAGCCAAGAGACCCAGTACTTC	CASRGMGVSQETQYF
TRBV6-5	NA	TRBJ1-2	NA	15	TGTGCCAGCAGTTACTCGATATGGGGCGCAGATGGCTACACCTTC	CASSYSIWGADGYTF
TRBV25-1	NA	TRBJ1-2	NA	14	TGTGCCAGCAGTGGAGGGGGGGGATATTATGGCTACACCTTC	CASSGGGGYYGYTF
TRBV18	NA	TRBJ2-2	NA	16	TGTGCCAGCTCACCACCGTATGGACAGCACACCGGGGAGCTGTTTTTT	CASSPPYGQHTGELFF
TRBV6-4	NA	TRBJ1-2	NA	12	TGTGCCAGCAGTGACTCCTCCAGGGGCTACACCTTC	CASSDSSRGYTF
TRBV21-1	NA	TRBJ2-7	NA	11	TGTGCCAGGGAAAGGGGCAACGAGCAGTACTTC	CARERGNEQYF
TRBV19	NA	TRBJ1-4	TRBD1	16	TGTGCCAGTAGTGCCAGGCCCCGGGACAGAAGGGAAAAACTGTTTTTT	CASSARPRDRREKLFF
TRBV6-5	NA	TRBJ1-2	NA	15	TGTGCCAGCAGTTCCCCCGAGACAGGCTCCCCATCCCACACCTTC	CASSSPETGSPSHTF
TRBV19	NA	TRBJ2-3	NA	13	TGTGCCAGTAGTATCGGGGAGGCAGATACGCAGTATTTT	CASSIGEADTQYF
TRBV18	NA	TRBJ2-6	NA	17	TGTGCCAGCTCACGGCGGACCGGGAACTCTGGGGCCAACGTCCTGACATTC	CASSRRTGNSGANVLTF
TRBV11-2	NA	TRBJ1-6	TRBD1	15	TGTGCCAGCAGCCCCGGGGGGACAGGGTTTTCACCCCTCCACTTT	CASSPGGTGFSPLHF
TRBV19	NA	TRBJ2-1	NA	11	TGTGCCAGTAGTACCTACAATGAGCAGTTCTTC	CASSTYNEQFF
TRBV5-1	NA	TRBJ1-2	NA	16	TGCGCCAGCAGCTTGGCCTATGACAGGACCGCCGGTGGCTACACCTTC	CASSLAYDRTAGGYTF
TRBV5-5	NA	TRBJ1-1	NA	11	TGTGCCAGCAGCCAGAACAGGGTAGCTTTCTTT	CASSQNRVAFF
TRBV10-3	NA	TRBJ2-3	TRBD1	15	TGTGCCATCAGTGGCGGGACAGGATACACAGATACGCAGTATTTT	CAISGGTGYTDTQYF
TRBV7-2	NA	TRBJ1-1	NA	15	TGTGCCAGCAGCTTACTTAGGGGCCCGAACACTGAAGCTTTCTTT	CASSLLRGPNTEAFF
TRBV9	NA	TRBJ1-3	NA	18	TGTGCCAGCAGCGTAGATGGGGCCCAAGGGTGGGCGAGGAACACCATATATTTT	CASSVDGAQGWARNTIYF
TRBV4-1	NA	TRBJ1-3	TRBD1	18	TGCGCCAGCAGCCACTCATCTAAGGGGGCGCAAACTGGAAACACCATATATTTT	CASSHSSKGAQTGNTIYF
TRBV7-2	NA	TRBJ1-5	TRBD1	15	TGTGCCAGCAGTTTGACGCAGGGGGGGGGCGGGCCCCAGCATTTT	CASSLTQGGGGPQHF
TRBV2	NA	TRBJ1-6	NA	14	TGTGCCAGCAGGGACAGAGTATACGGTTCACCCCTCCACTTT	CASRDRVYGSPLHF
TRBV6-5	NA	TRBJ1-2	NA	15	TGTGCCAGCAGTTACGGCCAGGGAAGGGCGGATGGCTACACCTTC	CASSYGQGRADGYTF
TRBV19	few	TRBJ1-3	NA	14	TGTGCCAGTAGGTGGGACGGCTCTGGAAACACCATATATTTT	CASRWDGSGNTIYF
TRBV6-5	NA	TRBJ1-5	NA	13	TGTGCCAGCAGTCGGACAGTTAATCAGCCCCAGCATTTT	CASSRTVNQPQHF
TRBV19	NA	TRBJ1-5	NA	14	TGTGCCAGTAACCCCGGGACTCACAGTGGACCCCAGCATTTT	CASNPGTHSGPQHF
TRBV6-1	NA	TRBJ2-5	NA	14	TGTGCCAGCAGGGACCCGGGCCTACAAGAGACCCAGTACTTC	CASRDPGLQETQYF
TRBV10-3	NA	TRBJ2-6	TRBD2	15	TGTGCCATTGGACTAGCGGGGGCTGGGGCCAACGTCCTGACTTTC	CAIGLAGAGANVLTF
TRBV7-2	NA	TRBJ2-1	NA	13	TGTGCCAGCAGCCCAGGTCCTAGAAATGAGCAGTTCTTC	CASSPGPRNEQFF
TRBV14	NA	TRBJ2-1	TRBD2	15	TGTGCCAGCAGCCAAGGACTAGCGGGGGAGCGTGAGCAGTTCTTC	CASSQGLAGEREQFF
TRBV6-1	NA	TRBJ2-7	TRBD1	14	TGTGCCAGCAGTGAGGACAGGAGGTCTCTTATCGGGTACTTC	CASSEDRRSLIGYF
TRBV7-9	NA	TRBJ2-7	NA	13	TGTGCCAGCAGCCCTATAAGCTCCTACGAGCAGTACTTC	CASSPISSYEQYF
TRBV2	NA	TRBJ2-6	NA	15	TGTGCCAGCACCCCGAGATGGGGGGGGGCCGACGTCCTGACTTTC	CASTPRWGGADVLTF
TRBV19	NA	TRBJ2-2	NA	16	TGTGCCATCGCACCCCGCGTTACCAAGAACACCGGGGAGCTGTTTTTT	CAIAPRVTKNTGELFF
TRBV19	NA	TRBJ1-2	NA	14	TGTGCCAGTAGTCCCCGCCCAGAGAACTATGGCTACACCTTC	CASSPRPENYGYTF
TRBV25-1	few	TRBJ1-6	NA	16	TGTGCCAGCAGTGAAGACGGAAGCTCCTATAATTCACCCCTCCACTTT	CASSEDGSSYNSPLHF
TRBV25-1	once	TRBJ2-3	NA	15	TGTGCCAGCAGTGAATATACGGCTAGCCCAGATACGCAGTATTTT	CASSEYTASPDTQYF
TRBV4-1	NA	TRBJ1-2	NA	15	TGCGCCAGCAGCGAACCCTTGACCGACAGATATGGCTACACCTTC	CASSEPLTDRYGYTF
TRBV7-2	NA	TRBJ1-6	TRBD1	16	TGTGCCAGCAGCTTAGAGGGGGCGCTTACGAATTCACCCCTCCACTTT	CASSLEGALTNSPLHF
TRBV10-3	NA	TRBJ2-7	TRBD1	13	TGTGCCATCTCCACGGGACAGGGCTACGAGCAGTACTTC	CAISTGQGYEQYF
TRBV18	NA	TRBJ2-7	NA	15	TGTGCCAGCTCACCACCTTGGGGGGGCGGCTACGAGCAGTACTTC	CASSPPWGGGYEQYF
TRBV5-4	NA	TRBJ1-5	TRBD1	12	TGTGCCAGCAGTGACAGGGAACAGCCCCAGCATTTT	CASSDREQPQHF
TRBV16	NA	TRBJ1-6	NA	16	TGTGCCAGCAGCCAATCGATAGGGGCCGCGAATTCACCCCTCCACTTT	CASSQSIGAANSPLHF
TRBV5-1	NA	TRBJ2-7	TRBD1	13	TGCGCCAGCAGTGAAGGGGGCGGTAACGAGCAGTACTTC	CASSEGGGNEQYF